The rows below give T cell receptor beta chains drawn from one sample of a study of T cell responses to AZD1222 COVID-19 vaccine. The repertoire was sequenced with immunoSEQ multiplex PCR; TCRdb's copy has only in-frame clones and lacks some. The table includes about 76,000 clones, about 88% detected once. Sequencing was performed on peripheral blood, taken on day 0 of AZD1222 vaccination. The receptors were gathered from an adult in good health. The CDR3 runs from the conserved cysteine through the conserved F or W. The order of the fields is V gene, J gene, D gene, CDR3 DNA, CDR3 protein. A D gene is named only where the DNA matches it firmly.

>TRBV20-1|TRBJ1-2|-
TGCAGTGCTAGGGCCCTTCGAGGCTACACCTTC
CSARALRGYTF
>TRBV3-1/TRBV3-2|TRBJ1-2|TRBD1
TGTGCCAGCAGTCTAGACAGGGTCGGTGGCTACACCTTC
CASSLDRVGGYTF
>TRBV30|TRBJ2-5|-
TGTGCCTGGAGTGTAACTCCAAAAGAGACCCAGTACTTC
CAWSVTPKETQYF
>TRBV24-1|TRBJ2-2|-
TGTGCCACCAGTGATCACAGGGCACTGGCCGGGGAGCTGTTTTTT
CATSDHRALAGELFF
>TRBV9|TRBJ2-7|TRBD2
TGTGCCAGCAGCGTAGGGTCGGGGGGACTTGACTACGAGCAGTACTTC
CASSVGSGGLDYEQYF
>TRBV3-1/TRBV3-2|TRBJ2-2|TRBD1
TGTGCCAGCAGCCATGGATTAGTAGGACAGGGCGCCGGGGAGCTGTTTTTT
CASSHGLVGQGAGELFF
>TRBV6-6|TRBJ1-2|-
TGTGCCAGCAGTCCCACTAGGCGGACCCAATCGAACTATGGCTACACCTTC
CASSPTRRTQSNYGYTF
>TRBV28|TRBJ1-2|-
TGTGCCAGCAGTTTCCCGGGGGAGCTTACTAACTATGGCTACACCTTC
CASSFPGELTNYGYTF
>TRBV4-3|TRBJ2-7|-
TGCGCCAGCAGCCAAGTCAGCGAGGCCTCCTACGAGCAGTACTTC
CASSQVSEASYEQYF
>TRBV4-2|TRBJ1-5|TRBD1
TGTGCCAGCAGCCAAGATGATGACAGGGGGTTCGGTCAGCCCCAGCATTTT
CASSQDDDRGFGQPQHF
>TRBV10-3|TRBJ2-7|TRBD2
TGTGCCATCAGTGAGCGCAGGGGTGGGACTAGCGGGAACGAGCAGTACTTC
CAISERRGGTSGNEQYF
>TRBV10-3|TRBJ2-7|-
TGTGCCATCAGTGAGTCGACTCCCATAGCGTTCGAGCAGTACTTC
CAISESTPIAFEQYF
>TRBV5-1|TRBJ1-1|TRBD1
TGCGCCAGCAGCTTGGCCGAAGGACAGGGGCTCGCTGAAGCTTTCTTT
CASSLAEGQGLAEAFF
>TRBV5-1|TRBJ1-1|TRBD1
TGCGCCAGCAGCTTGACAGGGGGAAAGAACACTGAAGCTTTCTTT
CASSLTGGKNTEAFF
>TRBV5-6|TRBJ1-2|-
TGTGCCAGCAGCTTGGCCATGATTAACTATGGCTACACCTTC
CASSLAMINYGYTF
>TRBV5-6|TRBJ1-2|TRBD1
TGTGCCAGCACTTCCCAGGGGGACAGGGCCTCATATGGCTACACCTTC
CASTSQGDRASYGYTF
>TRBV4-1|TRBJ2-7|-
TGCGCCAGCAGCCCGGGACCTACAAACTACGAGCAGTACTTC
CASSPGPTNYEQYF
>TRBV5-1|TRBJ2-3|TRBD2
TGCGCCAGCAGTAGCGGGAGCTTCCGAGGGAAAGATACGCAGTATTTT
CASSSGSFRGKDTQYF
>TRBV6-1|TRBJ1-2|-
TGTGCCAGCAGTGAGTCTTCGGGGTTTGGCTACACCTTC
CASSESSGFGYTF
>TRBV6-5|TRBJ1-1|-
TGTGCCAGCAGTTACAGGGTGGACACTGAAGCTTTCTTT
CASSYRVDTEAFF